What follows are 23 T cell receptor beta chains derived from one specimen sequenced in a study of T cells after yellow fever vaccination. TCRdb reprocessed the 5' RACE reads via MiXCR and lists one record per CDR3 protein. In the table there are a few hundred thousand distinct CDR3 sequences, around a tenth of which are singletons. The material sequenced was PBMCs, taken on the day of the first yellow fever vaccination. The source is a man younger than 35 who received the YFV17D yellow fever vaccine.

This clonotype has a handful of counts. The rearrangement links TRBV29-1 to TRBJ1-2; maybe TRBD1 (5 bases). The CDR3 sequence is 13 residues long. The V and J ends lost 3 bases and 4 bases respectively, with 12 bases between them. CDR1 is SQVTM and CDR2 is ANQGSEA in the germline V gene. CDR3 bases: TGCAGCGTTGATGCGCAGGGCCGCTATGGCTACACCTTC. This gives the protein CSVDAQGRYGYTF.

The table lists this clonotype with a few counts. DNA for the CDR3: TGTGCCATCAGTGAGTCGAGGCAGGGGATTGCGACGGTCTATGGCTACACCTTC. It specifies CAISESRQGIATVYGYTF. The chain employs TRBV10-3 and TRBJ1-2; a weak D match, TRBD1 (6 bases). The CDR3 covers 18 residues. CDR1 and CDR2 (germline): ENHRY, SYGVKD. Trimming stripped 0 bases from V and 4 bases from J, with 21 bases between.

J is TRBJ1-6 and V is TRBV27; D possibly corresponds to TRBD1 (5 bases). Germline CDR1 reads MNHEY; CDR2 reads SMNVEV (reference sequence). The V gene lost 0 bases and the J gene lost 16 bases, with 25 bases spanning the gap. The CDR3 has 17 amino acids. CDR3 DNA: TGTGCCAGCAGTTTATCGGGGGGAAACCGGGGGGTGCCCTTTCTCCACTTT. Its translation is CASSLSGGNRGVPFLHF.

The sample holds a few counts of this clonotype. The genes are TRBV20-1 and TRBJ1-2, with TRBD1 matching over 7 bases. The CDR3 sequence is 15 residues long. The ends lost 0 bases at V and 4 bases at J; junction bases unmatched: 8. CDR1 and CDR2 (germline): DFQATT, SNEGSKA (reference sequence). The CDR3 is CSARDSRTGPYGYTF. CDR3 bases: TGCAGTGCTAGAGACTCACGGACAGGCCCCTATGGCTACACCTTC.

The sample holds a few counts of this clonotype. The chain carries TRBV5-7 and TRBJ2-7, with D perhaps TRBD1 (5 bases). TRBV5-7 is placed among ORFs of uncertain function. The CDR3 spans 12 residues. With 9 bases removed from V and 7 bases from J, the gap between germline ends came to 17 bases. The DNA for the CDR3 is TGTGCCACCGGCCCAGGGATAGGGGAGCAGTACTTC. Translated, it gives CATGPGIGEQYF.

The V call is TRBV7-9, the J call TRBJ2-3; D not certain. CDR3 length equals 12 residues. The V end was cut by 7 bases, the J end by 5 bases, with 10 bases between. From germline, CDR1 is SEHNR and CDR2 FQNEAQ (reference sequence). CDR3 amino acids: CASTVLRDTQYF. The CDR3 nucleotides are TGTGCCAGCACCGTTCTGAGAGATACGCAGTATTTT.

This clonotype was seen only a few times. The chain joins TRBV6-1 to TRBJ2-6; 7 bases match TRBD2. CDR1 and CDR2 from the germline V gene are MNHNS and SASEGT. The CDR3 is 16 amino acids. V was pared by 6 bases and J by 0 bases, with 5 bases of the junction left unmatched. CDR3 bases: TGTGCCAGCAGAGGCCGGGGGGTCTCTGGGGCCAACGTCCTGACTTTC. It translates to CASRGRGVSGANVLTF.

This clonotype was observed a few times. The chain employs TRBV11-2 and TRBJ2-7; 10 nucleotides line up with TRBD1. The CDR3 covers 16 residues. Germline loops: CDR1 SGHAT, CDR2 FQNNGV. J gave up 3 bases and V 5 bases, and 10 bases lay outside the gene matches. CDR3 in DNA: TGTGCCAGCAGCCCACTCCCGGGACAGGGGAACTACGAGCAGTACTTC. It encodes CASSPLPGQGNYEQYF.

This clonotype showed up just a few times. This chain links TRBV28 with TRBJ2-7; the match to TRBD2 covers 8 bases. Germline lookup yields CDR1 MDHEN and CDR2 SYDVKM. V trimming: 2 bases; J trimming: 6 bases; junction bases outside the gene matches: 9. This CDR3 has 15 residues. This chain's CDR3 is CASSLGPREGREQYV. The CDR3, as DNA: TGTGCCAGCAGTTTAGGCCCTCGGGAGGGGCGCGAGCAGTACGTC.

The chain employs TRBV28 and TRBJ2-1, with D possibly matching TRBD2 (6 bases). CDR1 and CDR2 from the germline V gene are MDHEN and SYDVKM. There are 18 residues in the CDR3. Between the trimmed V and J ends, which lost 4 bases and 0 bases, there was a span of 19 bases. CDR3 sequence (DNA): TGTGCCAGCAGTTCCCAACCGGGACTCAAGAGCTCCTACAATGAGCAGTTCTTC. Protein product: CASSSQPGLKSSYNEQFF.

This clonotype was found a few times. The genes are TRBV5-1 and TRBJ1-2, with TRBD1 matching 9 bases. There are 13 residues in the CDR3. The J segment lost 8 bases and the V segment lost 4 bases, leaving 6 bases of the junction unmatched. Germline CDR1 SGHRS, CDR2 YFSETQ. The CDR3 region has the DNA TGCGCCAGCAGCCCTCGGACAGGGGAGGGCTACACCTTC. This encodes CASSPRTGEGYTF. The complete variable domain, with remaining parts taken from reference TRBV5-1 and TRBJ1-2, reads KAGVTQTPRYLIKTRGQQVTLSCSPISGHRSVSWYQQTPGQGLQFLFEYFSETQRNKGNFPGRFSGRQFSNSRSEMNVSTLELGDSALYLCASSPRTGEGYTFGSGTRLTVV.

The CDR3 DNA sequence: TGTGCCAGCTCACGAACCGGGACAGGGAGGCCCTACGAGCAGTACTTC. This sequence encodes CASSRTGTGRPYEQYF. The chain couples TRBV18 to TRBJ2-7; 9 bases are shared with TRBD1. This CDR3 is 16 amino acids long. Germline V gene sequence: CDR1 KGHSH, CDR2 LQKENI. The V segment lost 4 bases and the J segment 2 bases; nucleotides outside the gene matches: 9. Full variable domain (outside the CDR3, taken from reference TRBV18 and TRBJ2-7): NAGVMQNPRHLVRRRGQEARLRCSPMKGHSHVYWYRQLPEEGLKFMVYLQKENIIDESGMPKERFSAEFPKEGPSILRIQQVVRGDSAAYFCASSRTGTGRPYEQYFGPGTRLTVT.

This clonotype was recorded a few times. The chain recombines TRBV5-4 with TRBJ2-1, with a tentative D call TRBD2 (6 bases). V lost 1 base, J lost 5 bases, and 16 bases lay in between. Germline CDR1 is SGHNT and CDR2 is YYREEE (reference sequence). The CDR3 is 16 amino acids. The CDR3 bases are TGTGCCAGCAGCTTGAGTGCTAGCGAGCGGAACAATGAGCAGTTCTTC. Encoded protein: CASSLSASERNNEQFF. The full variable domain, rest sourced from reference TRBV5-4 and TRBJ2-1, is ETGVTQSPTHLIKTRGQQVTLRCSSQSGHNTVSWYQQALGQGPQFIFQYYREEENGRGNFPPRFSGLQFPNYSSELNVNALELDDSALYLCASSLSASERNNEQFFGPGTRLTVL.

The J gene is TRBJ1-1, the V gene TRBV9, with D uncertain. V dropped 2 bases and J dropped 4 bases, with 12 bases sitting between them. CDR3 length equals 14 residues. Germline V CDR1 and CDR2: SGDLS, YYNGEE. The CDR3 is CASSVTSIGTEAFF. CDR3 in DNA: TGTGCCAGCAGCGTTACGAGCATCGGCACTGAAGCTTTCTTT.

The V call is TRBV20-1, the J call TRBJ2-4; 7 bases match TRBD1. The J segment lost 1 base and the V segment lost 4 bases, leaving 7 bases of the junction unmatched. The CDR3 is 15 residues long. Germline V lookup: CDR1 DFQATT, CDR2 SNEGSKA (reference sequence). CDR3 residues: CSATRTGSAKNIQYF. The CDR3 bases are TGCAGTGCTACTCGGACAGGTTCGGCCAAAAACATTCAGTACTTC.

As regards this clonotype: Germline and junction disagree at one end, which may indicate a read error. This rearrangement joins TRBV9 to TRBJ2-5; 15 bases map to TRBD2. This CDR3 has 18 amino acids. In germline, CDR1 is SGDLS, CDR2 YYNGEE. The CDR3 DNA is TGTGCCAGCAGCGTCCCAACCGGACTAGCGGGGGGGCAAGAGACCCCGTACTTC. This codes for CASSVPTGLAGGQETPYF.

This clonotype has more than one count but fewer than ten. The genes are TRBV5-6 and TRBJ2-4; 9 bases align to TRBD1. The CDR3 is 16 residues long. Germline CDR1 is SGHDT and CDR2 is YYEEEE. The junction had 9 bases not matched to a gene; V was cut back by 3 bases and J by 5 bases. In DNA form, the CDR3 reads TGTGCCAGCAGCTGGGGGGGGGACAGGGTCCAAAACATTCAGTACTTC. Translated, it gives CASSWGGDRVQNIQYF.

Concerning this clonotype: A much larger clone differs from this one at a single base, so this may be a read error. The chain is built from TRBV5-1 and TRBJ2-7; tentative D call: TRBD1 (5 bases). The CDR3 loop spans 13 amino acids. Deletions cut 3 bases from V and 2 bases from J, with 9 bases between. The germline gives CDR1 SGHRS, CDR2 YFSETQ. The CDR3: CASSYGQAYEQYF. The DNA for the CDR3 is TGCGCCAGCAGCTACGGACAAGCCTACGAGCAGTACTTC.

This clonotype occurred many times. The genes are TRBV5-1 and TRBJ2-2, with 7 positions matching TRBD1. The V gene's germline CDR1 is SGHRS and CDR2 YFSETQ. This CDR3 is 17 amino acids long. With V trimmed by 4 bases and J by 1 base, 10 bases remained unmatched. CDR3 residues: CASSPGQASMNTGELFF. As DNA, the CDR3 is TGCGCCAGCAGCCCCGGACAGGCTTCAATGAACACCGGGGAGCTGTTTTTT.

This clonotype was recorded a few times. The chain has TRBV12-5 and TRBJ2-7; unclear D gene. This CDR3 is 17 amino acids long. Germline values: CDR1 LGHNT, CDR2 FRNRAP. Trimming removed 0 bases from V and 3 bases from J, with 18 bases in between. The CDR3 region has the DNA TGTGCTAGTGGTTTGGTAACCAACTTCAGGTCTCTCTACGAGCAGTACTTC. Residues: CASGLVTNFRSLYEQYF.

Written as DNA, the CDR3 is TGTGCCAGCAGAACCCGGACAGGGGGAAACACCGGGGAGCTGTTTTTT. This sequence encodes CASRTRTGGNTGELFF. The rearrangement uses TRBV27 and TRBJ2-2, with 10 bases lining up with TRBD1. Germline V gene data show CDR1 as MNHEY and CDR2 as SMNVEV (reference sequence). The V segment lost 6 bases and the J segment 2 bases; nucleotides outside the gene matches: 6. This CDR3 is built from 16 residues.

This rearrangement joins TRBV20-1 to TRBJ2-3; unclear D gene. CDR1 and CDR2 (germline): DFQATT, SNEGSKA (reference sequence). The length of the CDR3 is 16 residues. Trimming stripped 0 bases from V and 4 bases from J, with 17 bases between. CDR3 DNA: TGCAGTGCTAGAGATAGAAGGCGCCACTCATCAGATACGCAGTATTTT. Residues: CSARDRRRHSSDTQYF.

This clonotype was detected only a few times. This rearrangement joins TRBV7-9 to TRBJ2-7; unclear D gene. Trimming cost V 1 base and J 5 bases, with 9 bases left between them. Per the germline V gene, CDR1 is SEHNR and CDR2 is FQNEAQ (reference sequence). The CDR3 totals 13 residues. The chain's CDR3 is CASSLDSLNEQYF. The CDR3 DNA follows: TGTGCCAGCAGCTTAGACAGCTTGAACGAGCAGTACTTC.